The 21 T cell receptor beta chains below were found in one sample sequenced in a study of cytotoxic CD8 clonotypes in ibrutinib-treated CLL. Profiling relied on immunoSEQ multiplex PCR, and the TCRdb table lists in-frame clones only, not all of them. The data contain tens of thousands of clones, approximately 77% of them singletons. This sample comprised PBMCs, obtained before ibrutinib treatment. These TCRs come from a human donor with chronic lymphocytic leukemia.

This clone was detected a few times. This sequence joins TRBV20-1 and TRBJ1-1, with a tentative D call TRBD1 (6 bases). Trimming cost V 4 bases and J 7 bases, with 10 bases left between them. The CDR3 sequence is 11 residues long. Germline-derived CDR1 and CDR2 are DFQATT and SNEGSKA (reference sequence). CDR3: CSANVQGEAFF. In DNA, the CDR3 is TGCAGTGCTAACGTACAGGGTGAAGCTTTCTTT.

V gene TRBV27 combines with J gene TRBJ1-4; D perhaps matches TRBD1 (5 bases). The germline V gene has CDR1 MNHEY and CDR2 SMNVEV (reference sequence). V was cut by 10 bases and J by 6 bases, with 21 bases left in between. The CDR3 extends over 15 amino acids. The CDR3 protein is CATSRAGQRDEKLFF. CDR3 bases: TGTGCCACCTCGCGGGCGGGGCAGAGAGATGAAAAACTGTTTTTT.

V usage is TRBV5-1 and J usage is TRBJ2-2, with D hard to call. From germline, CDR1 is SGHRS and CDR2 YFSETQ. This CDR3 is 15 amino acids long. V gave up 0 bases and J gave up 2 bases, with 8 bases separating them. This CDR3 is CASSLGHRNTGELFF. CDR3 coding DNA: TGCGCCAGCAGCTTGGGGCACAGAAACACCGGGGAGCTGTTTTTT.

This sequence joins TRBV28 and TRBJ1-2, with a tentative D call TRBD1 (5 bases). Germline assignment: CDR1 MDHEN and CDR2 SYDVKM. V was clipped by 6 bases and J by 4 bases, with 12 bases between them. The CDR3 consists of 13 residues. For the CDR3, the DNA is TGTGCCAGCAGCGACGGAGGGACCTATGGCTACACCTTC. It yields the protein CASSDGGTYGYTF.

The rearrangement joins TRBV25-1 to TRBJ1-4; the D gene is possibly TRBD1 (5 bases). Trimming removed 1 base from V and 7 bases from J, with 10 bases in between. Germline-derived CDR1 and CDR2 are MGHDK and SYGVNS. There are 14 residues in the CDR3. The CDR3 region has the DNA TGTGCCAGCAGTGAATTTGGGGGAGGTGAAAAACTGTTTTTT. Its translation: CASSEFGGGEKLFF.

This clone was seen only once. This CDR3 is CASSIPGRGVKGNTIYF. CDR3 nucleotide sequence: TGTGCCAGTAGTATCCCTGGAAGGGGGGTAAAAGGAAACACCATATATTTT. The V gene is TRBV19, the J gene TRBJ1-3, with D perhaps TRBD1 (6 bases). Trimming stripped 3 bases from V and 4 bases from J, with 19 bases between. The CDR3 covers 17 residues. The germline V gene has CDR1 LNHDA and CDR2 SQIVND (reference sequence).

The chain joins TRBV4-1 to TRBJ2-3; the D gene is possibly TRBD1 (6 bases). CDR1 and CDR2 from the germline V gene are MGHRA and YSYEKL. This CDR3 is 16 amino acids long. V lost 3 bases and J lost 0, with 13 bases in between. Written as DNA, the CDR3 is TGCGCCAGCAGCCAGGAACAGGGAACTAGCACAGATACGCAGTATTTT. Residues: CASSQEQGTSTDTQYF.

This clone was detected a few times. This chain uses TRBV7-9 with TRBJ2-3; D is unclear. Germline lookup yields CDR1 SEHNR and CDR2 FQNEAQ (reference sequence). V was pared by 1 base and J by 6 bases, with 8 bases between. The CDR3 runs to 13 residues. The CDR3 DNA reads as TGTGCCAGCAGCTTAGGGAGCTTGGATACGCAGTATTTT. Its translation: CASSLGSLDTQYF.

The table lists this clone with a few counts. The chain recombines TRBV5-1 with TRBJ2-3; D is perhaps TRBD2 (5 bases). Germline CDR1 reads SGHRS; CDR2 reads YFSETQ. The V gene lost 3 bases and the J gene lost 2 bases, with 10 bases spanning the gap. The CDR3 has 14 residues. The DNA for the CDR3 is TGCGCCAGCAGCTATAGACTACCCACAGATACGCAGTATTTT. Translation: CASSYRLPTDTQYF.

The genes are TRBV6-1 and TRBJ2-7; 7 bases line up with TRBD1. Germline V gene sequence: CDR1 MNHNS, CDR2 SASEGT. The CDR3 length is 15 residues. J gave up 4 bases and V 8 bases, and 14 bases lay outside the gene matches. The CDR3 region has the DNA TGTGCCAGCCGATGGTTGGAGACAGGGATATACGAGCAGTACTTC. It translates to CASRWLETGIYEQYF.

The chain combines TRBV6-5 with TRBJ2-7, with D possibly being TRBD1 (5 bases). CDR1 is MNHEY, CDR2 SVGAGI, per germline. V lost 8 bases and J 7 bases, leaving 15 bases between the germline ends. The CDR3 runs 12 residues. DNA for the CDR3: TGTGCCAGCGGGGCAGGGAATGGGGAGCAGTACTTC. Residues: CASGAGNGEQYF.

The V gene is TRBV14, the J gene TRBJ2-5; D possibly corresponds to TRBD1 (5 bases). The CDR3 has 13 amino acids. V was cut by 4 bases and J by 5 bases, with 11 bases left in between. Germline V gives CDR1 SGHDN, CDR2 FVKESK. CDR3 amino acids: CASSRQIEETQYF. CDR3 bases: TGTGCCAGCAGCCGACAGATCGAGGAGACCCAGTACTTC.

The rearrangement uses TRBV6-4 and TRBJ2-3, with D possibly being TRBD1 (6 bases). The CDR3 extends over 18 amino acids. Germline CDR1 is MRHNA and CDR2 is SNTAGT. V lost 0 bases and J lost 0, with 16 bases in between. DNA of the CDR3: TGTGCCAGCAGTGACTCGGGGGCAGGGTCGAGGAGCACAGATACGCAGTATTTT. Translation gives CASSDSGAGSRSTDTQYF.

In its sample, this clone was seen once. In DNA form, the CDR3 reads TGTGCCAGCAGCTTGGACAGGGGTGTCGGTGGCTACACCTTC. Protein sequence: CASSLDRGVGGYTF. This chain joins TRBV5-8 and TRBJ1-2; TRBD1 aligns across 7 bases. V trimming: 0 bases; J trimming: 7 bases; junction bases outside the gene matches: 6. The CDR3 covers 14 residues. Germline CDR1 reads SGHTS; CDR2 reads YDEGEE.

The V gene is TRBV29-1, the J gene TRBJ1-1; D may be TRBD1 (5 bases). Trimming shortened V by 6 bases and J by 7 bases, and 9 bases separated the two germline ends. The CDR3 sequence is 10 residues long. From germline, CDR1 is SQVTM and CDR2 ANQGSEA. Here the CDR3 reads CSVRQLEAFF. DNA for the CDR3: TGCAGCGTGCGACAGCTTGAAGCTTTCTTT.

The rearrangement links TRBV9 to TRBJ1-2; no reliable D call. Germline CDR1 and CDR2: SGDLS and YYNGEE. The CDR3 covers 15 residues. V shed 0 bases and J shed 7 bases, with 16 bases lying between them. The CDR3, as DNA: TGTGCCAGCAGCGTAGACCCGGGTGGGTTCGTTGGCTACACCTTC. Translation gives CASSVDPGGFVGYTF.

Only a few counts were recorded for this clone. The V call is TRBV5-1, the J call TRBJ1-5; D uncertain. With 0 bases removed from V and 0 bases from J, the gap between germline ends came to 10 bases. Germline loops: CDR1 SGHRS, CDR2 YFSETQ. CDR3 length equals 16 residues. Written as DNA, the CDR3 is TGCGCCAGCAGCTTGGATGGATATTTTAGCAATCAGCCCCAGCATTTT. Amino acids: CASSLDGYFSNQPQHF.

The J gene is TRBJ1-4, the V gene TRBV6-5; 7 nucleotides agree with TRBD1. V was pared by 6 bases and J by 3 bases, with 7 bases of the junction left unmatched. Germline CDR1 is MNHEY and CDR2 is SVGAGI. This CDR3 is 15 amino acids long. CDR3 residues: CASRKQGMANEKLFF. The CDR3 DNA sequence: TGTGCCAGCAGAAAACAGGGGATGGCTAATGAAAAACTGTTTTTT.

Only a few counts were recorded for this clone. The chain links TRBV19 to TRBJ1-2; TRBD1 matches 10 bases. The CDR3 runs to 15 residues. The V gene's germline CDR1 is LNHDA and CDR2 SQIVND (reference sequence). J gave up 4 bases and V 6 bases, and 8 bases lay outside the gene matches. The CDR3 sequence: CASRPDRGLRYGYTF. As DNA, the CDR3 is TGTGCCAGTAGACCCGACAGGGGGCTTCGCTATGGCTACACCTTC.

This chain joins TRBV18 and TRBJ2-5; D gene uncertain. The V gene's germline CDR1 is KGHSH and CDR2 LQKENI. The CDR3 is 13 amino acids. Deletions cut 2 bases from V and 5 bases from J, with 9 bases between. CDR3 residues: CASSPYSGETQYF. The CDR3, as DNA: TGTGCCAGCTCACCATATTCGGGTGAGACCCAGTACTTC.

This clone is a singleton in its sample. The rearrangement uses TRBV19 and TRBJ1-1; D may be TRBD1 (5 bases). Trimming cost V 10 bases and J 1 base, with 19 bases left between them. Germline V lookup: CDR1 LNHDA, CDR2 SQIVND (reference sequence). The CDR3 runs to 15 residues. CDR3 coding DNA: TGTGCCACCAAGGAAAGCCCGAGGGGGAACACTGAAGCTTTCTTT. It is translated as CATKESPRGNTEAFF.